The entry below gives a single T cell receptor beta chain sequence along with its context. V was shortened by 4 bases and J by 0 bases, with 10 bases between the two germline ends. This CDR3 spans 14 amino acids. CDR1 is SGDLS, CDR2 YYNGEE, per germline. This sample is drawn from a study of blood T cells in healthy people across ages. Combining a sample-barcoded 5' primer with a J-beta primer mix, a second PCR ran for roughly 7 to 11 cycles. TCRdb reprocessed the 5' RACE reads with MiXCR, giving one entry per CDR3 protein. The sample has 920,000 or so distinct CDR3 sequences; 40% to 45% are singletons.

The sample taken for sequencing was blood. The chain uses TRBV9 and TRBJ2-5; D is ambiguous. The sequence derives from a woman between 55 and 75 years old in good health. In DNA form, the CDR3 reads TGTGCCAGCAGCCCCATTCCTAACCAAGAGACCCAGTACTTC. This translates into CASSPIPNQETQYF.